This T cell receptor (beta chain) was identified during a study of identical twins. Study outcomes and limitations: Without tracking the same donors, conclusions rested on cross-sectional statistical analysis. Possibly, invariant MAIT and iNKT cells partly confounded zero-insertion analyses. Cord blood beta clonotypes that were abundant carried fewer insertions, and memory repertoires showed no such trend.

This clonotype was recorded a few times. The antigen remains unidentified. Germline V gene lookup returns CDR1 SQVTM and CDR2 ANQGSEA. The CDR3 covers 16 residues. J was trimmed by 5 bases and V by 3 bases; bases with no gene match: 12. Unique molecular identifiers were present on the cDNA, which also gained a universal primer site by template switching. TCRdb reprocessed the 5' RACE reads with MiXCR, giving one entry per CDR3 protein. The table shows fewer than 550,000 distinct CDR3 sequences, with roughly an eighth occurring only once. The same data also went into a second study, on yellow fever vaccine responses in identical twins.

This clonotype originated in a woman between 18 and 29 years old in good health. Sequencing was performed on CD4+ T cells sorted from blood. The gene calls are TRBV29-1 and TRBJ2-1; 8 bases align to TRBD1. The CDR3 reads CSVDGRPDRANNEQFF. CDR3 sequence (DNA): TGCAGCGTTGACGGAAGACCGGACAGGGCCAACAATGAGCAGTTCTTC.